Listed below are T cell receptor beta chains from one sample, sequenced in a study of T-cell reconstitution after alpha-beta-depleted transplantation in children. TCRdb re-analysed the PCR reads in MiXCR, keeping a single row per CDR3 protein. The sample includes 260,000 or so distinct CDR3 sequences, around 12% of them seen just once. This material consisted of PBMCs from the stem cell graft donor, taken from the stem cell graft. All receptors come from a human donor who donated a stem cell graft to a child with acute lymphoblastic leukemia. Each CDR3 is given with its conserved first and last residue. A D gene is named only where the DNA matches it firmly. Part of the rows lack a size; the others show once, few, many or a class for expanded clones.

D: NA; J: TRBJ1-6; size: once; V: TRBV11-1; CDR3: CASSSQGLGSPLHF; DNA: TGTGCCAGCAGTTCACAGGGATTAGGGTCACCCCTCCACTTT
D: TRBD1; J: TRBJ1-6; size: few; V: TRBV6-2/TRBV6-3; CDR3: CASRRWIWRQGHSPLHF; DNA: TGTGCCAGCAGAAGGTGGATTTGGAGACAGGGTCATTCACCCCTCCACTTT
D: NA; J: TRBJ2-3; size: many; V: TRBV4-3; CDR3: CASSQDRGWVQTQYF; DNA: TGCGCCAGCAGCCAAGATAGGGGTTGGGTCCAAACGCAGTATTTT
D: NA; J: TRBJ1-4; size: many; V: TRBV29-1; CDR3: CSVKNGKLFF; DNA: TGCAGCGTTAAGAATGGAAAACTGTTTTTT
D: TRBD1; J: TRBJ2-2; size: many; V: TRBV9; CDR3: CASSLPKTGDDNTGELFF; DNA: TGTGCCAGCAGCCTACCCAAGACAGGGGATGATAACACCGGGGAGCTGTTTTTT
D: NA; J: TRBJ1-2; size: NA; V: TRBV12-3/TRBV12-4; CDR3: CASNLSNQLLGGYTF; DNA: TGTGCCAGCAATCTAAGTAACCAGTTGCTGGGTGGCTACACCTTC
D: TRBD2; J: TRBJ2-7; size: many; V: TRBV28; CDR3: CASSSPAGVTYEQYF; DNA: TGTGCCAGCAGTTCCCCGGCGGGAGTAACCTACGAGCAGTACTTC
D: NA; J: TRBJ1-1; size: many; V: TRBV10-3; CDR3: CAIGSRAEAFF; DNA: TGTGCCATCGGAAGTCGCGCTGAAGCTTTCTTT
D: NA; J: TRBJ2-1; size: few; V: TRBV19; CDR3: CASREGARGSYNEQFF; DNA: TGTGCCAGTAGGGAGGGGGCGAGGGGATCCTACAATGAGCAGTTCTTC
D: NA; J: TRBJ2-2; size: many; V: TRBV7-9; CDR3: CASSGSGIF; DNA: TGTGCCAGCAGCGGGAGCGGAATTTTT
D: TRBD2; J: TRBJ2-2; size: NA; V: TRBV20-1; CDR3: CSARVPTSGDTGELFF; DNA: TGCAGTGCTAGAGTCCCGACTAGCGGGGACACCGGGGAGCTGTTTTTT
D: NA; J: TRBJ2-1; size: many; V: TRBV7-9; CDR3: CASLPSGPYNEQFF; DNA: TGTGCCAGCTTACCGAGCGGTCCCTACAATGAGCAGTTCTTC
D: NA; J: TRBJ1-2; size: many; V: TRBV5-1; CDR3: CASSLEPGPNYGYTF; DNA: TGCGCCAGCAGCTTGGAGCCGGGGCCAAACTATGGCTACACCTTC
D: NA; J: TRBJ2-7; size: many; V: TRBV4-2; CDR3: CASSQAGGIASRSIYEQYF; DNA: TGTGCCAGCAGCCAAGCGGGCGGGATTGCATCTCGTTCGATCTACGAGCAGTACTTC
D: NA; J: TRBJ2-5; size: many; V: TRBV24-1; CDR3: CATSQGQKETQYF; DNA: TGTGCCACCAGCCAGGGGCAGAAAGAGACCCAGTACTTC
D: NA; J: TRBJ1-4; size: NA; V: TRBV12-3/TRBV12-4; CDR3: CASSWDLTANEKLFF; DNA: TGTGCCAGCAGTTGGGACCTGACTGCTAATGAAAAACTGTTTTTT
D: NA; J: TRBJ2-2; size: many; V: TRBV6-2/TRBV6-3; CDR3: CASSLPGHYTGELFF; DNA: TGTGCCAGCAGTCTACCGGGACACTACACCGGGGAGCTGTTTTTT
D: TRBD1; J: TRBJ2-5; size: few; V: TRBV5-1; CDR3: CASSLELDRGAQYF; DNA: TGCGCCAGCAGCTTGGAACTTGACAGGGGGGCCCAGTACTTC
D: TRBD1; J: TRBJ1-5; size: many; V: TRBV6-5; CDR3: CASSYSDRGRLDQPQHF; DNA: TGTGCCAGCAGTTACTCGGACAGGGGGCGTTTAGATCAGCCCCAGCATTTT
D: NA; J: TRBJ2-3; size: many; V: TRBV24-1; CDR3: CATSDNGKSVTDTQYF; DNA: TGTGCCACCAGTGATAACGGGAAATCGGTCACAGATACGCAGTATTTT
D: TRBD2; J: TRBJ2-1; size: NA; V: TRBV6-2/TRBV6-3; CDR3: CASRPSAGGRNEQFF; DNA: TGTGCCAGCAGACCTTCGGCGGGGGGGAGGAATGAGCAGTTCTTC
D: NA; J: TRBJ2-3; size: many; V: TRBV20-1; CDR3: CSARARGQGNTQYF; DNA: TGCAGTGCTAGAGCCCGAGGGCAGGGAAATACGCAGTATTTT
D: TRBD1; J: TRBJ2-7; size: many; V: TRBV20-1; CDR3: CSAIRTGPYEQYF; DNA: TGCAGTGCTATTCGGACAGGGCCCTACGAGCAGTACTTC
D: NA; J: TRBJ2-7; size: many; V: TRBV20-1; CDR3: CSDLDGETYEQYF; DNA: TGCAGTGACCTCGACGGGGAAACCTACGAGCAGTACTTC
D: TRBD1; J: TRBJ1-1; size: many; V: TRBV14; CDR3: CASSLRIRTGPNTEAFF; DNA: TGTGCCAGCAGCCTCAGAATTAGGACAGGACCGAACACTGAAGCTTTCTTT
D: TRBD2; J: TRBJ2-1; size: many; V: TRBV11-2; CDR3: CASSLDLAGGPYNEQFF; DNA: TGTGCCAGCAGCTTAGACCTAGCGGGAGGCCCCTACAATGAGCAGTTCTTC
D: NA; J: TRBJ1-5; size: many; V: TRBV18; CDR3: CASSPQEGEHQPQHF; DNA: TGTGCCAGCTCACCACAAGAAGGGGAACATCAGCCCCAGCATTTT